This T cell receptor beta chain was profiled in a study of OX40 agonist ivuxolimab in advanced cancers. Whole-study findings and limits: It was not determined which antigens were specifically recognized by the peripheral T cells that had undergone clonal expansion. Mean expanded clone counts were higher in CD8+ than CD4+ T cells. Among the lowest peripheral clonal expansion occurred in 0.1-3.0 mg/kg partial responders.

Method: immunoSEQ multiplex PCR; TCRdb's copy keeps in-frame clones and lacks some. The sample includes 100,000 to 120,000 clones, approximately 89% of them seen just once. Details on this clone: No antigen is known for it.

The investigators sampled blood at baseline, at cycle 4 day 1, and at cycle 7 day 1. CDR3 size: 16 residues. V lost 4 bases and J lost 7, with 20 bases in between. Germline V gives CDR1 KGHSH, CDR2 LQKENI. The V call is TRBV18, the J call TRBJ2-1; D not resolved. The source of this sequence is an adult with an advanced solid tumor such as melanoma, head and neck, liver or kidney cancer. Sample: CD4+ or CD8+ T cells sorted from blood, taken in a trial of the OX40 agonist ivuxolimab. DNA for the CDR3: TGTGCCAGCTCACAAAGGACGTGGACCGCAGAGAATGAGCAGTTCTTC. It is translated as CASSQRTWTAENEQFF.